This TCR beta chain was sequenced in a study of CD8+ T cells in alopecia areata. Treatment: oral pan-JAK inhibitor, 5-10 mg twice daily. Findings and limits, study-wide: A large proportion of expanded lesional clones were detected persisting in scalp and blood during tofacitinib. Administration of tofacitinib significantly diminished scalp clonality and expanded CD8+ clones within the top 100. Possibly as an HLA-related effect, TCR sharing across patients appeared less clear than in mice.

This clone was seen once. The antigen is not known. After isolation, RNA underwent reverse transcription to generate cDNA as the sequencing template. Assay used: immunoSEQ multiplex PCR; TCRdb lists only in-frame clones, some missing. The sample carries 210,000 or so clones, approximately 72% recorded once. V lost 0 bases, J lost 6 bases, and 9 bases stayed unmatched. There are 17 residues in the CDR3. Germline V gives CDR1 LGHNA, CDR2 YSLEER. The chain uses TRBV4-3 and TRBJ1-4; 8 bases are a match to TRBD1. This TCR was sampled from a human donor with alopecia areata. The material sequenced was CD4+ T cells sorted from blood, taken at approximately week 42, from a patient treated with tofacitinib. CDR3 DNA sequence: TGCGCCAGCAGCCAAGACTTTAGGACAGGGAGGGATGAAAAACTGTTTTTT. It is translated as CASSQDFRTGRDEKLFF.